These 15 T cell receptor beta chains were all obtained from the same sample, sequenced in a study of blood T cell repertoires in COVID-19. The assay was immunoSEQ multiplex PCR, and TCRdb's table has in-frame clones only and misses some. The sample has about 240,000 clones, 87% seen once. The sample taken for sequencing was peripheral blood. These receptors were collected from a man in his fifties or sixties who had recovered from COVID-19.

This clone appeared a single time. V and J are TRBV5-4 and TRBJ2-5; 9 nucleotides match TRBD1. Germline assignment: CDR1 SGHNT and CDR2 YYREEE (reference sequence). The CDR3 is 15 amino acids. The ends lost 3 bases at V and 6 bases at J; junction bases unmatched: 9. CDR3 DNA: TGTGCCAGCAGCTCGGGGACAGGGAAGGGAAAGACCCAGTACTTC. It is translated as CASSSGTGKGKTQYF. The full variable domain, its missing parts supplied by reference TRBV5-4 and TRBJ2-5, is ETGVTQSPTHLIKTRGQQVTLRCSSQSGHNTVSWYQQALGQGPQFIFQYYREEENGRGNFPPRFSGLQFPNYSSELNVNALELDDSALYLCASSSGTGKGKTQYFGPGTRLLVL.

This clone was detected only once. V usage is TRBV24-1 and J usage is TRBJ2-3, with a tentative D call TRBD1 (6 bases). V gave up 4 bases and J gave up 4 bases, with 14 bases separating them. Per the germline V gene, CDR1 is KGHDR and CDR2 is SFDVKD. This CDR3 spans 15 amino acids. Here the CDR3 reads CATSDITEGADTQYF. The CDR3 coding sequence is TGTGCCACCAGTGACATAACAGAGGGGGCAGATACGCAGTATTTT.

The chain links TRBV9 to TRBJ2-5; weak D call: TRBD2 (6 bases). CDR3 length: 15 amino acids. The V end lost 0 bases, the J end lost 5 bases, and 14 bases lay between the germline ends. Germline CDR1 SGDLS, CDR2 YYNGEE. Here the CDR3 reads CASSVGGGFTETQYF. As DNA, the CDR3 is TGTGCCAGCAGCGTAGGTGGGGGGTTTACGGAGACCCAGTACTTC.

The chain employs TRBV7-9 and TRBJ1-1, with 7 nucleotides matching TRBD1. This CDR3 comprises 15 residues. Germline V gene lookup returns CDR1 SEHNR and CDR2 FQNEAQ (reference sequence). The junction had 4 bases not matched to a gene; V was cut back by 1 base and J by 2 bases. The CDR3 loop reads CASSLDDRDNTEAFF. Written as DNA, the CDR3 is TGTGCCAGCAGCTTAGATGACAGGGATAACACTGAAGCTTTCTTT.

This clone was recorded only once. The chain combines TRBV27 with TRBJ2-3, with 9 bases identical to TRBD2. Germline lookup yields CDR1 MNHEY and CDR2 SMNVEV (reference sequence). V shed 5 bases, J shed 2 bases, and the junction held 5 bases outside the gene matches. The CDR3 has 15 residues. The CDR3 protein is CASSTSGPHTDTQYF. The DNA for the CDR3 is TGTGCCAGCAGTACTAGCGGGCCACACACAGATACGCAGTATTTT.

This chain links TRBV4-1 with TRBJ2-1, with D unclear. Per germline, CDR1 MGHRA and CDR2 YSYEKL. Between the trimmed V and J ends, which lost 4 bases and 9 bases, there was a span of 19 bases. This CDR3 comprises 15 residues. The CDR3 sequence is CASSRDVDPWAEQFF. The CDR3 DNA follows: TGCGCCAGCAGCCGCGACGTGGATCCCTGGGCTGAGCAGTTCTTC.

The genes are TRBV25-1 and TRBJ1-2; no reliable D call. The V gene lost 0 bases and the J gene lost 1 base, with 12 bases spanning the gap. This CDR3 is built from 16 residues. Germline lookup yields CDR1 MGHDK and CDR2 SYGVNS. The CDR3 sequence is CASSEYLGGVNYGYTF. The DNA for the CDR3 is TGTGCCAGCAGTGAATACCTCGGCGGTGTTAACTATGGCTACACCTTC.

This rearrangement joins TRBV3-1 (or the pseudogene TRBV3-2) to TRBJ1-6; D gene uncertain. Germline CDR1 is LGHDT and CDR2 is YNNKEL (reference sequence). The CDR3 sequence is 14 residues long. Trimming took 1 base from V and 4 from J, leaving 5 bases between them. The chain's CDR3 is CASSQVLYNSPLHF. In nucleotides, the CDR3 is TGTGCCAGCAGCCAAGTACTGTATAATTCACCCCTCCACTTT.

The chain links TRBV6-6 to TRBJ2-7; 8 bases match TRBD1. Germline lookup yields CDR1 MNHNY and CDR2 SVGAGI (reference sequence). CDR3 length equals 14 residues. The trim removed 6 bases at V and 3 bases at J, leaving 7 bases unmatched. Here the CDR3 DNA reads TGTGCCAGCAGCCATCTCACAGGGGGCTACGAGCAGTACTTC. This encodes CASSHLTGGYEQYF.

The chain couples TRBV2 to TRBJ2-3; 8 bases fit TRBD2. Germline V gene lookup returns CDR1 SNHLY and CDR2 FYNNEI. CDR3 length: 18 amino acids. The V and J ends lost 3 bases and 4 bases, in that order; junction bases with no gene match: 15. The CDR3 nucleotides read TGTGCCAGCAGTGACTGGCGGGCTAGCGGGTCAGTGGCAGATACGCAGTATTTT. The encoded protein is CASSDWRASGSVADTQYF.

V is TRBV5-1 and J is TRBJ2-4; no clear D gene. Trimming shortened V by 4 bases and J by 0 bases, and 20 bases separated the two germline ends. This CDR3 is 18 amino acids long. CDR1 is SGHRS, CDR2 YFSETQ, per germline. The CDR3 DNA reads TGCGCCAGCAGCCCCGGTTGGGCAGCCGTAAGAGCCAAAAACATTCAGTACTTC. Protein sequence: CASSPGWAAVRAKNIQYF.

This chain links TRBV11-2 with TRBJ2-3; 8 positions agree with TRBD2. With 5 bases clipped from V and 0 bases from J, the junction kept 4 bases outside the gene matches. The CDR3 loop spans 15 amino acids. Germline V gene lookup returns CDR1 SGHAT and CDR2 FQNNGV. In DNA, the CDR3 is TGTGCCAGCAGCAAACTAGCGGCTAGCACAGATACGCAGTATTTT. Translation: CASSKLAASTDTQYF.

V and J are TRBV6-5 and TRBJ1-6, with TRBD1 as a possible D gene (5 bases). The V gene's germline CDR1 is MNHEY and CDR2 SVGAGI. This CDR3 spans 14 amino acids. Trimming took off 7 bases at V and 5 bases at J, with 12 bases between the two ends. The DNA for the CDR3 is TGTGCCAGCAAACAGGCGATTCATAATTCACCCCTCCACTTT. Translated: CASKQAIHNSPLHF.

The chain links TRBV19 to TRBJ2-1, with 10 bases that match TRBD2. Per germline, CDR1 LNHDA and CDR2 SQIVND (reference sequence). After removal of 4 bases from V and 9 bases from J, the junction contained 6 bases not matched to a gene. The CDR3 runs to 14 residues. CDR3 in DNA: TGTGCCAGTAGTAAGCTAGCGGGGGTTCGTGAGCAGTTCTTC. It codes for CASSKLAGVREQFF. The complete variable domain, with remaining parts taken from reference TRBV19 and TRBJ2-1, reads DGGITQSPKYLFRKEGQNVTLSCEQNLNHDAMYWYRQDPGQGLRLIYYSQIVNDFQKGDIAEGYSVSREKKESFPLTVTSAQKNPTAFYLCASSKLAGVREQFFGPGTRLTVL.

Written as DNA, the CDR3 is TGTGCCAGTAGTATAGTCGGTGCGGGGTACATGAACACTGAAGCTTTCTTT. Protein: CASSIVGAGYMNTEAFF. The chain links TRBV19 to TRBJ1-1, with D unclear. The CDR3 contains 17 residues. V lost 1 base to trimming and J lost 0 bases, with 15 bases between them. Looked up from germline, CDR1 is LNHDA and CDR2 is SQIVND (reference sequence).